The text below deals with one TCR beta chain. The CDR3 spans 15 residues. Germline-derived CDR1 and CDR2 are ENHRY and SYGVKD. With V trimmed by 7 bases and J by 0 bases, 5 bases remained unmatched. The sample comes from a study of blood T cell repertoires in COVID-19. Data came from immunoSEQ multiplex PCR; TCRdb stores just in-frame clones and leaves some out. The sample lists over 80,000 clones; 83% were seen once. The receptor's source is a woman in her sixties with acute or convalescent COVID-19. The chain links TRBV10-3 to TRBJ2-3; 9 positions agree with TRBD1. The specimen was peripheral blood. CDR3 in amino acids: CAITDGTGSTDTQYF. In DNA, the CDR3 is TGTGCCATCACCGACGGGACAGGGAGCACAGATACGCAGTATTTT.